This T cell receptor (beta chain) is from a study of blood T cell repertoires in COVID-19. On the study more broadly: Donors in the United States, Italy and Spain gave samples during acute or convalescent COVID-19. T cells, B-cell-depleted T cells, or PBMCs supplied cDNA or gDNA.

Germline V gene data show CDR1 as MRHNA and CDR2 as SNTAGT. V gave up 7 bases and J gave up 9 bases; unmatched junction bases: 5. This CDR3 has 12 residues. The protocol was immunoSEQ multiplex PCR, while the TCRdb copy is restricted to in-frame clones and leaves out a portion. There are fewer than 350,000 clones in the sample; about four fifths occur only once, and under 3% lies in the top ten. This sequence was found in a woman aged 55-75 years with active or convalescent COVID-19. The V and J genes are TRBV6-4 and TRBJ1-2; 10 nucleotides line up with TRBD1. Sequencing used peripheral blood. The CDR3 loop is CASNPGQGSYTF. CDR3 coding DNA: TGTGCCAGCAATCCGGGACAGGGGAGCTACACCTTC.